This TCR beta chain was obtained from a study of cytomegalovirus exposure and HLA in healthy donors. Overall study results and limits: There were several of the most significant clusters that appeared linked to common viral pathogens in a later analysis. Altogether, 150 or so TCR beta chains were recorded as cytomegalovirus-associated.

V gave up 8 bases and J gave up 0 bases; unmatched junction bases: 5. CDR1 and CDR2 from the germline V gene are MNHNY and SVGAGI (reference sequence). This CDR3 is built from 15 residues. Concerning this clone itself: Antigen unknown.

It was with 60 Vbeta and 13 Jbeta primers that the PCR ran. The assay was immunoSEQ multiplex PCR, and TCRdb's table has in-frame clones only and misses some. The table has around 110,000 clones, 70% to 75% seen once. The chain links TRBV6-6 to TRBJ1-1, with 11 bases lining up with TRBD1. This TCR came from a woman younger than 30 in good health and CMV-seronegative. Input material: PBMCs. DNA of the CDR3: TGTGCCAGCTGGACAGGGGGCGCTTTGAACACTGAAGCTTTCTTT. Protein: CASWTGGALNTEAFF.